This is a list of T cell receptor beta chains from one sample in a study of blood T cell repertoires in COVID-19. Here immunoSEQ multiplex PCR was the method, and the copy in TCRdb shows in-frame clones only, minus some. Of 150,000 to 200,000 clones listed, 80% to 85% are singletons. Material: peripheral blood. The receptors come from a human donor with acute or convalescent COVID-19. The donor label of this sample is uncertain. Each CDR3 is given with its conserved first and last residue. Each record gives: D gene, J gene, clone size, V gene, CDR3 protein, CDR3 DNA. D genes are given only for firm matches. Expanded clones are given a class, and other clones once, few, many or no size at all.

d_gene: TRBD2
j_gene: TRBJ2-7
abundance: .
v_gene: TRBV12-3/TRBV12-4
CDR3aa: CASSRLTSDEQYF
CDR3nt: TGTGCCAGCAGTCGACTCACTAGCGACGAGCAGTACTTC

d_gene: TRBD2
j_gene: TRBJ2-7
abundance: once
v_gene: TRBV4-2
CDR3aa: CASSQVALAGVEYEQYF
CDR3nt: TGTGCCAGCAGCCAGGTCGCCCTAGCGGGGGTTGAATACGAGCAGTACTTC

d_gene: .
j_gene: TRBJ2-7
abundance: .
v_gene: TRBV21-1
CDR3aa: CARRTSGRAYEQYF
CDR3nt: TGTGCCAGACGGACTAGCGGGAGGGCCTACGAGCAGTACTTC

d_gene: .
j_gene: TRBJ2-2
abundance: .
v_gene: TRBV5-6
CDR3aa: CASSPDSGTGELFF
CDR3nt: TGTGCCAGCAGTCCCGATTCAGGCACCGGGGAGCTGTTTTTT

d_gene: .
j_gene: TRBJ2-5
abundance: .
v_gene: TRBV27
CDR3aa: CASSFGLLEETQYF
CDR3nt: TGTGCCAGCAGTTTCGGGTTACTAGAGGAGACCCAGTACTTC

d_gene: .
j_gene: TRBJ1-2
abundance: .
v_gene: TRBV11-1
CDR3aa: CASSLGPGGTYGYTF
CDR3nt: TGTGCCAGCAGCTTAGGGCCGGGAGGCACCTATGGCTACACCTTC

d_gene: TRBD2
j_gene: TRBJ2-3
abundance: .
v_gene: TRBV9
CDR3aa: CASSATSGGTTDTQYF
CDR3nt: TGTGCCAGCAGCGCGACTAGCGGGGGGACCACAGATACGCAGTATTTT

d_gene: TRBD1
j_gene: TRBJ2-3
abundance: .
v_gene: TRBV9
CDR3aa: CASSVDGGTGARSDTQYF
CDR3nt: TGTGCCAGCAGCGTAGATGGGGGGACAGGGGCGCGATCAGATACGCAGTATTTT

d_gene: .
j_gene: TRBJ1-2
abundance: .
v_gene: TRBV11-2
CDR3aa: CASSPQGQPLYGYTF
CDR3nt: TGTGCCAGCAGCCCCCAAGGACAACCCTTATATGGCTACACCTTC

d_gene: TRBD2
j_gene: TRBJ2-3
abundance: .
v_gene: TRBV19
CDR3aa: CASSLTSGSTDTQYF
CDR3nt: TGTGCCAGTAGTTTGACTAGCGGAAGCACAGATACGCAGTATTTT

d_gene: TRBD1
j_gene: TRBJ1-1
abundance: .
v_gene: TRBV20-1
CDR3aa: CSASYGQGGIEAFF
CDR3nt: TGCAGTGCTAGTTACGGACAGGGCGGAATTGAAGCTTTCTTT

d_gene: TRBD1
j_gene: TRBJ2-7
abundance: few
v_gene: TRBV19
CDR3aa: CASSPPDRNEQYF
CDR3nt: TGTGCCAGTAGTCCCCCGGACAGGAATGAGCAGTACTTC

d_gene: .
j_gene: TRBJ2-5
abundance: .
v_gene: TRBV30
CDR3aa: CAWSQGGRETQYF
CDR3nt: TGTGCCTGGAGCCAAGGGGGAAGGGAGACCCAGTACTTC

d_gene: TRBD1
j_gene: TRBJ2-7
abundance: .
v_gene: TRBV6-5
CDR3aa: CASSYSWTGHYEQYF
CDR3nt: TGTGCCAGCAGTTACTCTTGGACAGGCCATTACGAGCAGTACTTC

d_gene: TRBD2
j_gene: TRBJ2-2
abundance: .
v_gene: TRBV9
CDR3aa: CASSVASGHANTGELFF
CDR3nt: TGTGCCAGCAGCGTCGCTAGCGGACACGCGAACACCGGGGAGCTGTTTTTT

d_gene: .
j_gene: TRBJ1-2
abundance: few
v_gene: TRBV6-5
CDR3aa: CASSYVGGGYTF
CDR3nt: TGTGCCAGCAGTTACGTGGGGGGAGGCTACACCTTC

d_gene: TRBD1
j_gene: TRBJ2-1
abundance: .
v_gene: TRBV4-1
CDR3aa: CASSPGEGTGFYEQFF
CDR3nt: TGCGCCAGCAGCCCGGGGGAAGGGACAGGGTTCTATGAGCAGTTCTTC

d_gene: .
j_gene: TRBJ1-6
abundance: few
v_gene: TRBV9
CDR3aa: CASSVDGWNSPLHF
CDR3nt: TGTGCCAGCAGCGTAGACGGGTGGAATTCACCCCTCCACTTT

d_gene: .
j_gene: TRBJ2-1
abundance: few
v_gene: TRBV19
CDR3aa: CASRLTGLLTSDNEQFF
CDR3nt: TGTGCCAGTCGTTTGACAGGTCTCCTAACGTCCGACAATGAGCAGTTCTTC

d_gene: .
j_gene: TRBJ2-1
abundance: .
v_gene: TRBV7-9
CDR3aa: CASSRDLASYNEQFF
CDR3nt: TGTGCCAGCAGCCGAGACTTGGCCTCCTACAATGAGCAGTTCTTC

d_gene: TRBD2
j_gene: TRBJ2-3
abundance: .
v_gene: TRBV4-1
CDR3aa: CASSQDGGVGINTQYF
CDR3nt: TGCGCCAGCAGCCAAGATGGGGGGGTCGGTATAAATACGCAGTATTTT

d_gene: .
j_gene: TRBJ2-3
abundance: .
v_gene: TRBV29-1
CDR3aa: CSVGAASTTDTQYF
CDR3nt: TGCAGCGTTGGAGCGGCCAGTACCACAGATACGCAGTATTTT

d_gene: TRBD1
j_gene: TRBJ1-3
abundance: few
v_gene: TRBV2
CDR3aa: CASRETGVGNTIYF
CDR3nt: TGTGCCAGCAGGGAGACAGGGGTCGGAAACACCATATATTTT

d_gene: .
j_gene: TRBJ1-2
abundance: .
v_gene: TRBV6-1
CDR3aa: CASSEARGVYGYTF
CDR3nt: TGTGCCAGCAGTGAAGCCAGGGGAGTCTATGGCTACACCTTC

d_gene: .
j_gene: TRBJ1-3
abundance: .
v_gene: TRBV10-3
CDR3aa: CAISEGDSGNTIYF
CDR3nt: TGTGCCATCAGTGAAGGGGACTCTGGAAACACCATATATTTT

d_gene: .
j_gene: TRBJ2-1
abundance: .
v_gene: TRBV7-7
CDR3aa: CASSFRETGEQFF
CDR3nt: TGTGCCAGCAGCTTCCGCGAGACGGGGGAGCAGTTCTTC

d_gene: TRBD1
j_gene: TRBJ2-3
abundance: .
v_gene: TRBV7-3
CDR3aa: CASSTSTGTDTQYF
CDR3nt: TGTGCCAGCAGCACCTCGACAGGGACAGATACGCAGTATTTT

d_gene: TRBD1
j_gene: TRBJ1-2
abundance: .
v_gene: TRBV4-1
CDR3aa: CASSPSTGEKYGYTF
CDR3nt: TGCGCCAGCAGCCCTTCGACAGGGGAGAAGTATGGCTACACCTTC

d_gene: TRBD2
j_gene: TRBJ2-1
abundance: .
v_gene: TRBV28
CDR3aa: CASRSPAGGPDNEQFF
CDR3nt: TGTGCCAGCAGATCCCCGGCGGGAGGGCCTGACAATGAGCAGTTCTTC

d_gene: .
j_gene: TRBJ1-1
abundance: few
v_gene: TRBV10-1
CDR3aa: CASSESVGLQNTEAFF
CDR3nt: TGCGCCAGCAGTGAGTCGGTAGGACTCCAGAACACTGAAGCTTTCTTT

d_gene: TRBD2
j_gene: TRBJ2-1
abundance: few
v_gene: TRBV15
CDR3aa: CATSPRLAGVNEQFF
CDR3nt: TGTGCCACCAGCCCTAGACTAGCGGGAGTCAATGAGCAGTTCTTC

d_gene: .
j_gene: TRBJ1-5
abundance: .
v_gene: TRBV28
CDR3aa: CASSLTGHSYNQPQHF
CDR3nt: TGTGCCAGCAGTTTAACAGGCCACTCTTACAATCAGCCCCAGCATTTT

d_gene: TRBD2
j_gene: TRBJ2-1
abundance: .
v_gene: TRBV7-3
CDR3aa: CASRLAGVGKNEQFF
CDR3nt: TGTGCCAGCAGACTAGCGGGGGTAGGTAAAAATGAGCAGTTCTTC

d_gene: TRBD1
j_gene: TRBJ1-5
abundance: .
v_gene: TRBV19
CDR3aa: CASSTNPTGGSNQPQHF
CDR3nt: TGTGCCAGTAGTACCAACCCGACAGGGGGGAGCAATCAGCCCCAGCATTTT

d_gene: .
j_gene: TRBJ2-5
abundance: .
v_gene: TRBV5-1
CDR3aa: CASSSGEQETQYF
CDR3nt: TGCGCCAGCAGCTCGGGTGAACAAGAGACCCAGTACTTC